Presented here are 16 T cell receptor beta chains from one specimen sequenced in a study of blood T cell repertoires in COVID-19. TCRdb's table, derived via immunoSEQ multiplex PCR, lists solely in-frame clones and lacks some. The sample includes 120,000 or so clones, about 78% of them seen just once. Sequencing used peripheral blood. These receptors were collected from a man aged 70-80 years with acute or convalescent COVID-19.

J is TRBJ1-3 and V is TRBV18; 7 bases match TRBD1. V was pared by 9 bases and J by 3 bases, with 8 bases of the junction left unmatched. CDR3 length equals 14 residues. Germline V gives CDR1 KGHSH, CDR2 LQKENI. CDR3 in DNA: TGTGCCAGTTTTCTACAGGGGTATGGAAACACCATATATTTT. Its translation is CASFLQGYGNTIYF. The full variable domain, with the rest looked up from reference TRBV18 and TRBJ1-3, is NAGVMQNPRHLVRRRGQEARLRCSPMKGHSHVYWYRQLPEEGLKFMVYLQKENIIDESGMPKERFSAEFPKEGPSILRIQQVVRGDSAAYFCASFLQGYGNTIYFGEGSWLTVV.

The chain links TRBV14 to TRBJ1-2, with D hard to call. V lost 1 base and J lost 1, with 13 bases in between. The CDR3 contains 16 residues. Germline V lookup: CDR1 SGHDN, CDR2 FVKESK. CDR3 region: CASSQGSGIVNYGYTF. The CDR3 DNA is TGTGCCAGCAGCCAAGGAAGCGGGATCGTTAACTATGGCTACACCTTC. Variable domain in full (rest from reference TRBV14 and TRBJ1-2): EAGVTQFPSHSVIEKGQTVTLRCDPISGHDNLYWYRRVMGKEIKFLLHFVKESKQDESGMPNNRFLAERTGGTYSTLKVQPAELEDSGVYFCASSQGSGIVNYGYTFGSGTRLTVV.

The genes are TRBV2 and TRBJ1-2; D remains unclear. Germline values: CDR1 SNHLY, CDR2 FYNNEI. The CDR3 sequence is 12 residues long. Trimming left V 8 bases short and J 4 bases short, with 11 bases between. CDR3 in amino acids: CASLPQTYGYTF. CDR3 DNA sequence: TGTGCCAGCCTACCCCAAACCTATGGCTACACCTTC.

The CDR3 sequence is CSVLPTGTFTGELFF. CDR3 DNA: TGCAGCGTTTTACCGACAGGGACCTTCACCGGGGAGCTGTTTTTT. The chain employs TRBV29-1 and TRBJ2-2; TRBD1 aligns across 7 bases. V shed 5 bases and J 4 bases; nucleotides not matched to a gene: 10. This CDR3 has 15 residues. Germline CDR1 reads SQVTM; CDR2 reads ANQGSEA.

The J gene is TRBJ1-1, the V gene TRBV4-3, with D unresolved. Trimming left V 4 bases short and J 0 bases short, with 6 bases between. Germline assignment: CDR1 LGHNA and CDR2 YSLEER. The length of the CDR3 is 13 residues. CDR3 nucleotides: TGCGCCAGCAGCCTTTTTATGAACACTGAAGCTTTCTTT. This translates into CASSLFMNTEAFF.

The rearrangement joins TRBV11-3 to TRBJ1-2; 7 bases are a match to TRBD1. The CDR3 consists of 12 residues. Trimming cost V 4 bases and J 7 bases; bases outside gene matches: 3. CDR1 and CDR2 from the germline V gene are SGHNT and YENEEA. In nucleotides, the CDR3 is TGTGCCAGCAGCTGGCGGGACAGTGGCTACACCTTC. Its protein product is CASSWRDSGYTF.

CDR3 bases: TGTGCCAGCAGTTTCCTAAAGGGGTCGCAAGAGACCCAGTACTTC. Translation gives CASSFLKGSQETQYF. V and J are TRBV6-5 and TRBJ2-5; tentatively, D is TRBD1 (5 bases). Germline-derived CDR1 and CDR2 are MNHEY and SVGAGI. V dropped 4 bases and J dropped 2 bases, with 14 bases sitting between them. This CDR3 has 15 residues.

The chain joins TRBV9 to TRBJ2-1, with 10 nucleotides matching TRBD2. This CDR3 is built from 16 residues. Germline CDR1 is SGDLS and CDR2 is YYNGEE. Unmatched junction bases numbered 2, after V lost 0 bases and J lost 2 bases. CDR3 bases: TGTGCCAGCAGCGTAGCAAGCGGGGGGGCCTACAATGAGCAGTTCTTC. Translation: CASSVASGGAYNEQFF. Filled out from reference TRBV9 and TRBJ2-1, the complete variable domain reads DSGVTQTPKHLITATGQRVTLRCSPRSGDLSVYWYQQSLDQGLQFLIQYYNGEERAKGNILERFSAQQFPDLHSELNLSSLELGDSALYFCASSVASGGAYNEQFFGPGTRLTVL.

The chain has TRBV11-3 and TRBJ2-1; 9 bases agree with TRBD1. This CDR3 comprises 17 residues. Germline assignment: CDR1 SGHNT and CDR2 YENEEA. The V gene end was trimmed by 3 bases and the J gene end by 1 base; junction bases not matched to a gene: 7. CDR3 region: CASSFTGQGWSYNEQFF. The CDR3 DNA sequence: TGTGCCAGCAGCTTCACGGGACAGGGTTGGTCCTACAATGAGCAGTTCTTC.

The chain joins TRBV2 to TRBJ2-1; D might be TRBD2 (6 bases). CDR3 size: 12 residues. Germline CDR1 SNHLY, CDR2 FYNNEI. V was pared by 8 bases and J by 15 bases, with 20 bases between. The CDR3 here is CASGGDSVIPFF. CDR3 coding DNA: TGTGCCAGCGGCGGGGACTCGGTCATTCCGTTCTTC.

J is TRBJ2-3 and V is TRBV3-1 (or the pseudogene TRBV3-2); 9 bases match TRBD2. Germline CDR1 and CDR2: LGHDT and YNNKEL (reference sequence). Losses at the gene ends were 3 bases for V and 11 bases for J; bases not matched to a gene: 9. The length of the CDR3 is 14 residues. CDR3 DNA: TGTGCCAGCAGCCACCTCGTAGCGGGGGTGAGGCAGTATTTT. Translating it yields CASSHLVAGVRQYF.

The chain links TRBV19 to TRBJ1-1; D possibly corresponds to TRBD1 (5 bases). V was trimmed by 8 bases and J by 3 bases, leaving 13 bases between them. Per the germline V gene, CDR1 is LNHDA and CDR2 is SQIVND (reference sequence). The CDR3 extends over 13 amino acids. CDR3 coding DNA: TGTGCCAGTTCGCGTGGGGGGGACACTGAAGCTTTCTTT. This sequence encodes CASSRGGDTEAFF.

This clone is a singleton in its sample. The V gene is TRBV4-2, the J gene TRBJ2-5, with 11 bases that match TRBD2. The trim removed 4 bases at V and 1 base at J, leaving 8 bases unmatched. The CDR3 is 17 residues long. Germline V gene lookup returns CDR1 LGHNA and CDR2 YNFKEQ. CDR3 coding DNA: TGTGCCAGCAGCCGTAGTGCGCTAGCGGGGGGCCAAGAGACCCAGTACTTC. Residues: CASSRSALAGGQETQYF.

This clone appeared a single time. V gene TRBV19 combines with J gene TRBJ2-2, with D possibly matching TRBD1 (6 bases). Germline assignment: CDR1 LNHDA and CDR2 SQIVND (reference sequence). CDR3 length: 15 amino acids. V was cut by 5 bases and J by 6 bases, with 16 bases left in between. Here the CDR3 reads CASSPRRDTAGELFF. As DNA, the CDR3 is TGTGCCAGTAGTCCCCGTAGGGACACCGCCGGGGAGCTGTTTTTT.

The sample holds one count of this clone. The chain employs TRBV7-9 and TRBJ1-3, with TRBD1 matching over 7 bases. This CDR3 spans 14 amino acids. The germline V gene has CDR1 SEHNR and CDR2 FQNEAQ (reference sequence). V gave up 5 bases and J gave up 9 bases; unmatched junction bases: 10. The CDR3 loop reads CASSPDRVGGTIYF. CDR3 DNA sequence: TGTGCCAGCAGCCCAGACAGGGTCGGGGGCACCATATATTTT.

This clone was observed a handful of times. The chain employs TRBV4-1 and TRBJ2-7; the D gene is possibly TRBD1 (6 bases). The germline V gene has CDR1 MGHRA and CDR2 YSYEKL. Trimming removed 0 bases at V and 7 bases at J, with 19 bases between. The CDR3 runs 16 residues. CDR3 region: CASSQEGYNRVREQYF. The CDR3 DNA is TGCGCCAGCAGCCAAGAGGGGTATAACAGGGTTCGGGAGCAGTACTTC.